This T cell receptor beta chain originates from a study of OX40 agonist ivuxolimab in advanced cancers. Across the study: Partial response was recorded in three patients: one hepatocellular carcinoma and two cutaneous melanoma cases. Study-wide results and caveats: Low normalized T-cell clonal expansion was also seen in some nonresponders. Low clonal expansion, among the lowest seen, marked partial responders at 0.1-3.0 mg/kg.

Points on this clone: Its antigen is not known.

The CDR3 length is 14 residues. The germline V gene has CDR1 MNHEY and CDR2 SMNVEV (reference sequence). The ends lost 6 bases at V and 3 bases at J; junction bases unmatched: 3. Profiling relied on immunoSEQ multiplex PCR, and the TCRdb table lists in-frame clones only, not all of them. This sample has about 50,000 clones, with approximately 80% found just once. The sequences come from CD4+ or CD8+ T cells sorted from blood, collected in a trial of the OX40 agonist ivuxolimab. The sequence derives from an adult with an advanced solid tumor such as melanoma, head and neck, liver or kidney cancer. The rearrangement uses TRBV27 and TRBJ1-3; 9 bases are a match to TRBD1. This CDR3 is CASRRTGVGNTIYF. DNA for the CDR3: TGTGCCAGCAGACGGACAGGGGTTGGAAACACCATATATTTT.